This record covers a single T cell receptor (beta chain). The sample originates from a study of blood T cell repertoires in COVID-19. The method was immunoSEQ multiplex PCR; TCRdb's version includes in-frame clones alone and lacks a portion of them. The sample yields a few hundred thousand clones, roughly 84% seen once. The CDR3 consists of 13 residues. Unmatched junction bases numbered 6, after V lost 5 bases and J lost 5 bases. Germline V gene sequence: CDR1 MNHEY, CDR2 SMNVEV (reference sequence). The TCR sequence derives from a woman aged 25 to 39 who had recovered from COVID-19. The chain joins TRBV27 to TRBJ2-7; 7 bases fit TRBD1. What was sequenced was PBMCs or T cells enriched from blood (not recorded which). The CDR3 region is CASSRYRGNEQYF. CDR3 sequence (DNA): TGTGCCAGCAGTCGCTACAGGGGCAACGAGCAGTACTTC.